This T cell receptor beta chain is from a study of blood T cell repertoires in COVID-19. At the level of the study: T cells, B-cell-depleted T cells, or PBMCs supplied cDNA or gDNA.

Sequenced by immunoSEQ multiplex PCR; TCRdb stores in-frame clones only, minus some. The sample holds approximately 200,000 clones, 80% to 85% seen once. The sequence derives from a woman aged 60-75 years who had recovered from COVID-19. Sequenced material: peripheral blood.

CDR3 region: CASSMGQGAPYEQYF. The CDR3 bases are TGTGCCAGCAGCATGGGACAGGGGGCCCCCTACGAGCAGTACTTC. The genes are TRBV5-5 and TRBJ2-7, with 12 bases matching TRBD1. The CDR3 sequence is 15 residues long. Germline-derived CDR1 and CDR2 are SGHKS and YYEKEE (reference sequence). V dropped 4 bases and J dropped 2; count of bases not matched to a gene: 4. The full variable domain, in which reference TRBV5-5 and TRBJ2-7 provide the parts outside the CDR3, is DAGVTQSPTHLIKTRGQQVTLRCSPISGHKSVSWYQQVLGQGPQFIFQYYEKEERGRGNFPDRFSARQFPNYSSELNVNALLLGDSALYLCASSMGQGAPYEQYFGPGTRLTVT.